Below are 26 T cell receptor beta chains sequenced from a single sample in a study of molecular identifiers for immune sequencing clone quantification. TCRdb fed the PCR reads into MiXCR, producing one record per CDR3 protein. The table has approximately 590,000 distinct CDR3 sequences, 25% seen once; the top ten hold 0.7% to 0.95%. Sequenced material: naive CD8+ T cells from blood, with Jurkat cell RNA spiked in. The sample's subset: FACS-sorted CD8+CD4-CCR7+CD45RA+ naive T cells. The receptors shown here come from a human donor in good health. Some libraries in this study had Jurkat cell RNA spiked in.

This clonotype was seen many times. The V gene is TRBV3-1, the J gene TRBJ1-2, with 7 nucleotides matching TRBD1. This CDR3 region has 13 residues. CDR1 and CDR2 (germline): LGHDT, YNNKEL (reference sequence). Germline trimming cut 3 bases from V and 4 bases from J; bases unmatched to any gene: 2. CDR3 DNA: TGTGCCAGCAGCCAGGGACAGTCCTATGGCTACACCTTC. This codes for CASSQGQSYGYTF. Looking up the rest from reference TRBV3-1 and TRBJ1-2 gives the full variable domain: DTAVSQTPKYLVTQMGNDKSIKCEQNLGHDTMYWYKQDSKKFLKIMFSYNNKELIINETVPNRFSPKSPDKAHLNLHINSLELGDSAVYFCASSQGQSYGYTFGSGTRLTVV.

This clonotype showed up just a few times. V usage is TRBV7-8 and J usage is TRBJ2-3, with D maybe TRBD2 (5 bases). V was clipped by 5 bases and J by 5 bases, with 14 bases between them. The CDR3 has 14 amino acids. Germline CDR1 SGHVS, CDR2 FQNEAQ. The CDR3 nucleotides are TGTGCCAGCAGCCCCGGTGACTACAGAGATACGCAGTATTTT. Amino acid sequence: CASSPGDYRDTQYF.

This clonotype has only a few counts. The genes are TRBV29-1 and TRBJ2-2; tentative D call: TRBD1 (5 bases). Between the trimmed V and J ends, which lost 1 base and 4 bases, there was a span of 7 bases. This CDR3 spans 13 amino acids. Per the germline V gene, CDR1 is SQVTM and CDR2 is ANQGSEA. CDR3 sequence (DNA): TGCAGCGTTGAAGGGGGCTTCACCGGGGAGCTGTTTTTT. Its protein is CSVEGGFTGELFF.

J is TRBJ2-5 and V is TRBV11-2; 8 positions match TRBD2. V lost 1 base, J lost 3 bases, and 7 bases stayed unmatched. Germline CDR1 reads SGHAT; CDR2 reads FQNNGV. This CDR3 has 16 residues. CDR3 region: CASSLGTGGPEETQYF. In nucleotides, the CDR3 is TGTGCCAGCAGCTTAGGCACGGGGGGGCCCGAAGAGACCCAGTACTTC. The whole variable domain, filled in from reference TRBV11-2 and TRBJ2-5, reads EAGVAQSPRYKIIEKRQSVAFWCNPISGHATLYWYQQILGQGPKLLIQFQNNGVVDDSQLPKDRFSAERLKGVDSTLKIQPAKLEDSAVYLCASSLGTGGPEETQYFGPGTRLLVL.

The sample holds a few counts of this clonotype. This chain uses TRBV11-2 with TRBJ1-2, with 7 bases aligning to TRBD1. The CDR3 consists of 15 residues. CDR1 SGHAT and CDR2 FQNNGV come from the germline V gene. The junction had 8 bases not matched to a gene; V was cut back by 5 bases and J by 2 bases. CDR3 protein: CASSPFPTGNYGYTF. The CDR3 DNA reads as TGTGCCAGCAGCCCATTTCCGACAGGGAACTATGGCTACACCTTC.

The chain joins TRBV14 to TRBJ2-2, with TRBD2 identical over 7 bases. This CDR3 has 15 amino acids. From germline, CDR1 is SGHDN and CDR2 FVKESK. Germline trimming cut 1 base from V and 5 bases from J; bases unmatched to any gene: 4. The CDR3: CASSQGLAGTGELFF. In DNA form, the CDR3 reads TGTGCCAGCAGCCAAGGACTAGCAGGAACCGGGGAGCTGTTTTTT.

Concerning this clonotype itself: Germline is not matched at one junction end, which may reflect a read error. This chain links TRBV7-6 with TRBJ2-3; 11 bases are a match to TRBD2. The CDR3 is 15 residues long. Germline loops: CDR1 SGHVS, CDR2 FNYEAQ. Written as DNA, the CDR3 is TGTGCCAGCAGCCTAGCGGGAGGAGAGGGGGATACGCAGTATTTT. It codes for CASSLAGGEGDTQYF.

Remarks on this clonotype: One base away lies a much larger clone, so this may be a sequencing read error. The chain has TRBV4-3 and TRBJ2-7, with a possible D match to TRBD1 (6 bases). V was shortened by 0 bases and J by 6 bases, with 12 bases between the two germline ends. The CDR3 sequence is 14 residues long. The germline V gene has CDR1 LGHNA and CDR2 YSLEER. The CDR3 sequence is CASSQEDRNCEQYF. CDR3 nucleotide sequence: TGCGCCAGCAGCCAAGAGGACAGAAACTGCGAGCAGTACTTC.

J is TRBJ2-1 and V is TRBV13, with a possible D match to TRBD1 (8 bases). Germline CDR1 PRHDT, CDR2 FYEKMQ (reference sequence). V dropped 8 bases and J dropped 5 bases, with 22 bases sitting between them. This CDR3 comprises 16 residues. The CDR3 region is CASRGVPGQGNNEQFF. Here the CDR3 DNA reads TGTGCCAGCCGGGGGGTACCTGGACAGGGCAACAATGAGCAGTTCTTC.

A word on this clonotype: At one of its ends the junction is not consistent with the germline gene, which may arise from a read error. This sequence joins TRBV4-3 and TRBJ2-6; 10 bases align to TRBD1. Germline CDR1 LGHNA, CDR2 YSLEER. The CDR3 runs to 19 residues. CDR3 DNA sequence: TGCGCCAGCAGCCAAGATCGGGGGGACAGGGGCTCTGGGGCCCACGTCCTGACTTTC. Translated, it gives CASSQDRGDRGSGAHVLTF.

The gene calls are TRBV30 and TRBJ2-7; TRBD2 aligns across 7 bases. Germline V gene sequence: CDR1 GTSNPN, CDR2 SVGIG (reference sequence). The CDR3 covers 13 residues. The V segment lost 4 bases and the J segment 1 base; nucleotides outside the gene matches: 4. The CDR3 coding sequence is TGTGCCTGGAACTACGGGGGGTCCTACGAGCAGTACTTC. It yields the protein CAWNYGGSYEQYF.

This clonotype was seen a few times. The chain employs TRBV9 and TRBJ2-7; D unresolved. CDR3 length equals 14 residues. Germline V gene lookup returns CDR1 SGDLS and CDR2 YYNGEE. V was pared by 0 bases and J by 4 bases, with 11 bases between. In DNA form, the CDR3 reads TGTGCCAGCAGCGTAGCTCAGGTAGGGTACGAGCAGTACTTC. Residues: CASSVAQVGYEQYF. Full variable domain (rest looked up from reference TRBV9 and TRBJ2-7): DSGVTQTPKHLITATGQRVTLRCSPRSGDLSVYWYQQSLDQGLQFLIQYYNGEERAKGNILERFSAQQFPDLHSELNLSSLELGDSALYFCASSVAQVGYEQYFGPGTRLTVT.

Many counts were recorded for this clonotype. The chain links TRBV6-6 to TRBJ2-5; weak D call: TRBD1 (6 bases). From germline, CDR1 is MNHNY and CDR2 SVGAGI (reference sequence). The CDR3 contains 15 residues. V shed 10 bases and J shed 2 bases, with 20 bases lying between them. CDR3 sequence (DNA): TGTGCCACTCAGACCACCCGTAGGGGGCAAGAGACCCAGTACTTC. This codes for CATQTTRRGQETQYF.

This clonotype was counted ten times or more. The chain combines TRBV4-3 with TRBJ1-1; D gene unclear. Germline lookup yields CDR1 LGHNA and CDR2 YSLEER. Trimming took 0 bases from V and 7 from J, leaving 12 bases between them. The length of the CDR3 is 14 residues. Written as DNA, the CDR3 is TGCGCCAGCAGCCAAGACGCGGGAAAAGGTGAAGCTTTCTTT. As protein: CASSQDAGKGEAFF.

A remark on this clonotype: The junction and the germline gene differ at one end; a read error may be behind it. The J gene is TRBJ2-7, the V gene TRBV4-1, with 7 bases fitting TRBD1. Germline CDR1 and CDR2: MGHRA and YSYEKL. This CDR3 is built from 13 residues. CDR3 DNA sequence: TGCGCCAGCAGCTCAGGGACAGCGTACGTGCAGTACTTC. Its translation is CASSSGTAYVQYF.

This clonotype was counted only a few times. A much larger clone lies one base from this, so it may be a read error. The chain carries TRBV12-3 or TRBV12-4 and TRBJ1-1; D gene unclear. The CDR3 totals 14 residues. DNA for the CDR3: TGTGCCAGCGGTTTGGCCTACCTGAACACTGAAGCTTTCTTT. Residues: CASGLAYLNTEAFF.

This clonotype was counted only a few times. CDR3 loop: CASSATGDRSTEAFF. The CDR3, as DNA: TGTGCCAGCAGCGCGACAGGGGATCGATCCACTGAAGCTTTCTTT. The rearrangement links TRBV9 to TRBJ1-1; TRBD1 aligns across 8 bases. Germline loops: CDR1 SGDLS, CDR2 YYNGEE. This CDR3 has 15 amino acids. V lost 3 bases to trimming and J lost 4 bases; unmatched junction nucleotides: 8.

Regarding this clonotype: Possible read error: a much larger clone is one base away. The chain has TRBV7-9 and TRBJ2-3, with a weak D call TRBD1 (6 bases). Germline assignment: CDR1 SEHNR and CDR2 FQNEAQ (reference sequence). The V gene lost 4 bases and the J gene lost 2 bases, with 19 bases spanning the gap. The CDR3 has 17 amino acids. The CDR3 protein is CASSWASGQTPTDTQYF. CDR3 DNA sequence: TGTGCCAGCAGCTGGGCCAGCGGACAGACGCCCACAGATACGCAGTATTTT.

The chain couples TRBV7-3 to TRBJ2-7, with 10 bases lining up with TRBD2. Trimming cost V 4 bases and J 4 bases; bases outside gene matches: 7. Germline loops: CDR1 SGHTA, CDR2 FQGTGA. The CDR3 runs 15 residues. The CDR3 DNA sequence: TGTGCCAGCAGCTCCGGGACTAGCGCCTTTTACGAGCAGTACTTC. Its protein product is CASSSGTSAFYEQYF.

On this clonotype itself: This could be a read error, since a much larger clone is one nucleotide away. V usage is TRBV7-9 and J usage is TRBJ1-4; 8 nucleotides align to TRBD1. Germline CDR1 and CDR2: SEHNR and FQNEAQ (reference sequence). The V gene end was trimmed by 5 bases and the J gene end by 6 bases; junction bases not matched to a gene: 5. This CDR3 contains 14 residues. For the CDR3, the DNA is TGTGCCAGCAGCCCGAGACAGGGGTATGAAAAACTGTTTTTT. It yields the protein CASSPRQGYEKLFF.

The J gene is TRBJ1-5, the V gene TRBV19; D is unresolved. The CDR3 is 14 amino acids. V was trimmed by 2 bases and J by 4 bases, leaving 9 bases between them. CDR1 is LNHDA, CDR2 SQIVND, per germline (reference sequence). The CDR3 nucleotides are TGTGCCAGTAGTATATTGATAGAAAATCAGCCCCAGCATTTT. Its translation is CASSILIENQPQHF.

The chain employs TRBV27 and TRBJ2-1; no clear D gene. The CDR3 contains 12 residues. The germline V gene encodes CDR1 MNHEY and CDR2 SMNVEV (reference sequence). V gave up 5 bases and J gave up 7 bases, with 9 bases separating them. The CDR3 coding sequence is TGTGCCAGCAGTAGGACCGAGAATGAGCAGTTCTTC. Protein sequence: CASSRTENEQFF.

This clonotype was counted at least ten times. The chain is built from TRBV6-2 or TRBV6-3 and TRBJ1-5; no definite D call. Trimming left V 1 base short and J 6 bases short, with 7 bases between. The length of the CDR3 is 13 residues. Per germline, CDR1 MNHEY and CDR2 SVGEGT. The CDR3 nucleotides read TGTGCCAGCAGTTACTTGTATGGTCAGCCCCAGCATTTT. This encodes CASSYLYGQPQHF.

This clonotype was counted many times. The chain combines TRBV3-1 with TRBJ2-3, with no clear D. From germline, CDR1 is LGHDT and CDR2 YNNKEL (reference sequence). The CDR3 length is 13 residues. The V gene lost 4 bases and the J gene lost 3 bases, with 8 bases spanning the gap. DNA of the CDR3: TGTGCCAGCAGCCTCACCGGGACAGATACGCAGTATTTT. Translation: CASSLTGTDTQYF.

The chain combines TRBV6-6 with TRBJ2-2; the D gene is possibly TRBD2 (5 bases). Germline CDR1 is MNHNY and CDR2 is SVGAGI (reference sequence). With 8 bases removed from V and 6 bases from J, the gap between germline ends came to 19 bases. The CDR3 has 15 residues. The CDR3 DNA reads as TGTGCCAGCTCTACTAATTACCGAGGGTCCGGGGAGCTGTTTTTT. Translation: CASSTNYRGSGELFF.

There are a few counts of this clonotype. The chain employs TRBV20-1 and TRBJ2-7; TRBD2 matches 7 bases. CDR1 is DFQATT, CDR2 SNEGSKA, per germline (reference sequence). Trimming at V came to 4 bases and at J to 4 bases, leaving 16 bases not matched to a gene. This CDR3 spans 16 amino acids. The CDR3 is CSAKITGATGLYEQYF. CDR3 sequence (DNA): TGCAGTGCTAAGATCACCGGGGCGACGGGACTATACGAGCAGTACTTC.